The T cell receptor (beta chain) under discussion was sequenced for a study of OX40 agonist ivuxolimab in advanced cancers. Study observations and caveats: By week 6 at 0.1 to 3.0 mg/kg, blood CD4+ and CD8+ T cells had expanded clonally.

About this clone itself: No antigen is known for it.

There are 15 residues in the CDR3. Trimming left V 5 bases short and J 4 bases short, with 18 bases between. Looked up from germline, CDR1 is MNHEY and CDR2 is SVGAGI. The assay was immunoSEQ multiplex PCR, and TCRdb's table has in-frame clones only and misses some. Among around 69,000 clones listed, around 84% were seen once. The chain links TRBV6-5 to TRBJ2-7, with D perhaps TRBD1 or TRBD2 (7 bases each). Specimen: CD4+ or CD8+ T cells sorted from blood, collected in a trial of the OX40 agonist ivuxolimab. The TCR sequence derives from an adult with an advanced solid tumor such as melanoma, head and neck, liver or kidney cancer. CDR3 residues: CASSGGGGLSYEQYF. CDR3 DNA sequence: TGTGCCAGCAGTGGGGGAGGGGGCTTATCATACGAGCAGTACTTC.